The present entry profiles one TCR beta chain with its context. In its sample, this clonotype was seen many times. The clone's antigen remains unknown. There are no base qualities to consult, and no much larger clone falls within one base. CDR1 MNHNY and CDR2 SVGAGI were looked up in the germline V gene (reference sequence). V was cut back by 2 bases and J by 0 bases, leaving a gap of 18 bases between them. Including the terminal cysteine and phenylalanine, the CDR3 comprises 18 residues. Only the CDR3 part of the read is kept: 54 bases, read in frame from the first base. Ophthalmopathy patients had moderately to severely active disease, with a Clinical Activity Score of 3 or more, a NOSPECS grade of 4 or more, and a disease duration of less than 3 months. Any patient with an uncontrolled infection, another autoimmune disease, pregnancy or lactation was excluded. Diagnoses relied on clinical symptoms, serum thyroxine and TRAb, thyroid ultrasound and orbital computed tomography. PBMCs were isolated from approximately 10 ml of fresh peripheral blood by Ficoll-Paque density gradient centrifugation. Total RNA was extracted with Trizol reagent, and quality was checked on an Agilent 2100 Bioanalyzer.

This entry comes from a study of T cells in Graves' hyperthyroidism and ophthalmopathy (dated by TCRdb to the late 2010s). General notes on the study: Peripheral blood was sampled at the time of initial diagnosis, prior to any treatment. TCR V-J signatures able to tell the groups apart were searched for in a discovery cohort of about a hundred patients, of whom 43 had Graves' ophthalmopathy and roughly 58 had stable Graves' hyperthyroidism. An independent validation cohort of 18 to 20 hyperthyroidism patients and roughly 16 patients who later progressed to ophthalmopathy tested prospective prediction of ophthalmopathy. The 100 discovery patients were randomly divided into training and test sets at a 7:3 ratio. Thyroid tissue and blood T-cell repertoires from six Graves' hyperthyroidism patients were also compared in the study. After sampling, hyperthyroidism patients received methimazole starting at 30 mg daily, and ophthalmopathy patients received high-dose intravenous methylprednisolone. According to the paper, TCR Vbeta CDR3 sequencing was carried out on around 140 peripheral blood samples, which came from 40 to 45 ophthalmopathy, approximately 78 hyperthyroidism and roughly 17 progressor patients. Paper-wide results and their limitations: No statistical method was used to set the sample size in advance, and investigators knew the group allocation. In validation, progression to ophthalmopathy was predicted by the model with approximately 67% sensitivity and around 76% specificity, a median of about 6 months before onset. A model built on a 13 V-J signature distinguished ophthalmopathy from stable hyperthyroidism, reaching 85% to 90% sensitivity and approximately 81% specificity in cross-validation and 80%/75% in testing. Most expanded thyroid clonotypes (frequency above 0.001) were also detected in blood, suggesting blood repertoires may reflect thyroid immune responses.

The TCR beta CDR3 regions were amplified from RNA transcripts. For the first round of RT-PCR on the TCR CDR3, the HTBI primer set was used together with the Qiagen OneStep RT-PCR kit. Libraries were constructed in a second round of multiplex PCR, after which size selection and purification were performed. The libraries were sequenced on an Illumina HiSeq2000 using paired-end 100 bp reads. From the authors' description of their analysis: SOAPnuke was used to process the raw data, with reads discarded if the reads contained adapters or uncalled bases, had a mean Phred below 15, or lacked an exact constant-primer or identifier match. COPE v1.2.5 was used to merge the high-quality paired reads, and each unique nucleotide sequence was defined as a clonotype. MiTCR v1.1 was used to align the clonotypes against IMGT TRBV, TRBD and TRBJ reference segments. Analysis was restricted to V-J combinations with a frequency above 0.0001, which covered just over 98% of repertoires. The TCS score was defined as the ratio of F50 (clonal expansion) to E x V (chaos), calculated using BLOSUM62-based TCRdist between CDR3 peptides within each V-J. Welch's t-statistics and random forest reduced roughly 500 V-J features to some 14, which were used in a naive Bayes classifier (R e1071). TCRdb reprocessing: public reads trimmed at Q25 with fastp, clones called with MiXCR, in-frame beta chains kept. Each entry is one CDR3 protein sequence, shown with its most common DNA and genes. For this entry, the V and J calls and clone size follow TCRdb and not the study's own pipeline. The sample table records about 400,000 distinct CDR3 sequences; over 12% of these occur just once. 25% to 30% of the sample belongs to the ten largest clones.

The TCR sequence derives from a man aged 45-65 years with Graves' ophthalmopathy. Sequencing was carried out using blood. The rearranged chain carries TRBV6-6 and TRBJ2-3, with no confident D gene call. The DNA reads TGTGCCAGCAGTTACACATCCGGTTCAGCGTCTAGCACAGATACGCAGTATTTT. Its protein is CASSYTSGSASSTDTQYF.